Described below is a single TCR beta chain sequence and its context. Antigen specificity is unknown. Using immunoSEQ multiplex PCR, the repertoire was profiled, and TCRdb retains in-frame clones only, with some absent. The sample contains approximately 190,000 clones, roughly 88% of which appear only once. Per the germline V gene, CDR1 is SEHNR and CDR2 is FQNEAQ (reference sequence). There are 12 residues in the CDR3. These data are taken from a study of T cell responses to AZD1222 COVID-19 vaccine. Broader study findings: Scientists sampled the repertoires only once the peak T cell response had passed.

The sequence was collected from an adult in good health. Sequenced here: peripheral blood, sampled on day 0 of AZD1222 vaccination. V and J are TRBV7-9 and TRBJ1-6; D gene unclear. The CDR3 loop reads CAAGRPSSPLHF. The CDR3 region has the DNA TGTGCGGCGGGTAGGCCCAGTTCACCCCTCCACTTT. Supplemented by reference TRBV7-9 and TRBJ1-6, the full variable domain reads DTGVSQNPRHKITKRGQNVTFRCDPISEHNRLYWYRQTLGQGPEFLTYFQNEAQLEKSRLLSDRFSAERPKGSFSTLEIQRTEQGDSAMYLCAAGRPSSPLHFGNGTRLTVT.